This is a list of T cell receptor beta chains from one sample in a study of cytomegalovirus exposure and HLA in healthy donors. Sequencing was performed with immunoSEQ multiplex PCR; in TCRdb, only in-frame clones are kept and a portion is missing. The sample has 200,000 or so clones; about four fifths are singletons. Sequenced material: PBMCs. The source is a boy aged 5 to 17 in good health and CMV-seronegative. Both conserved end residues are part of each CDR3. D genes are given only for firm matches. Only some rows state a clone size, as once, few, many or a class for expanded clones.

CASSNRGVDTEAFF,TGTGCCAGCAGCAACAGGGGAGTTGACACTGAAGCTTTCTTT,few,NA,14,TRBJ1-1,TRBV21-1
CAWSVAPLGRTEQYF,TGTGCCTGGAGTGTAGCCCCCCTGGGCAGAACCGAGCAGTACTTC,few,NA,15,TRBJ2-7,TRBV30
CASSPLRVETQYF,TGTGCCAGCAGCCCCCTCAGGGTAGAGACCCAGTACTTC,few,NA,13,TRBJ2-5,TRBV13
CASGQGGRYEQYF,TGTGCCAGCGGACAGGGGGGGAGGTACGAGCAGTACTTC,NA,TRBD1,13,TRBJ2-7,TRBV5-4
CASSQDWWQGYEQYF,TGCGCCAGCAGCCAAGATTGGTGGCAGGGGTACGAGCAGTACTTC,NA,NA,15,TRBJ2-7,TRBV4-1
CASSLVGTGNYGYTF,TGTGCCAGCAGCTTAGTTGGGACAGGGAACTATGGCTACACCTTC,NA,TRBD1,15,TRBJ1-2,TRBV7-9
CASSLLSSGKSNQPQHF,TGTGCCAGCAGCTTACTCTCTTCAGGGAAAAGCAATCAGCCCCAGCATTTT,NA,NA,17,TRBJ1-5,TRBV7-8
CASSSGQGIYGYTF,TGTGCCAGTAGCTCGGGACAGGGAATCTATGGCTACACCTTC,NA,TRBD1,14,TRBJ1-2,TRBV19
CASSLALLAGGSTDTQYF,TGTGCCAGCAGCTTAGCGCTACTAGCGGGGGGGAGCACAGATACGCAGTATTTT,NA,TRBD2,18,TRBJ2-3,TRBV7-2
CASSQDRTSGSINEQFF,TGTGCCAGCAGCCAAGACCGGACTAGCGGGAGTATAAATGAGCAGTTCTTC,NA,TRBD2,17,TRBJ2-1,TRBV4-2
CASSFGRGSNQPQHF,TGTGCCAGCAGTTTTGGTAGAGGGAGCAATCAGCCCCAGCATTTT,NA,NA,15,TRBJ1-5,TRBV27
CASRRTGLPGELFF,TGTGCCAGCAGGCGAACAGGGTTGCCCGGGGAGCTGTTTTTT,NA,NA,14,TRBJ2-2,TRBV25-1
CASSRRQGALRYSPLHF,TGTGCCAGCAGCCGTAGACAGGGGGCGCTGAGGTATTCACCCCTCCACTTT,NA,TRBD1,17,TRBJ1-6,TRBV27
CAYLGQGNSPLHF,TGTGCCTACCTAGGACAGGGAAATTCACCCCTCCACTTT,NA,TRBD1,13,TRBJ1-6,TRBV30
CASSSGQEGAYNEKLFF,TGCGCCAGCAGCTCGGGACAGGAAGGGGCATATAATGAAAAACTGTTTTTT,NA,TRBD1,17,TRBJ1-4,TRBV5-1